One and the same sample provided the 11 T cell receptor beta chains below, sequenced in a study of Graves' ophthalmopathy and Graves' hyperthyroidism (dated by TCRdb to the late 2010s). Sequencing was performed on an Illumina HiSeq 2000. TCR beta CDR3 regions were amplified from RNA transcripts for repertoire sequencing. A first-round RT-PCR used HTBI primers with the Qiagen OneStep RT-PCR kit, followed by a second-round multiplex PCR, size selection and purification. TCRdb reworked the public reads: Q25 trimming with fastp, MiXCR clone assembly, productive beta chains retained. Entries are consolidated by CDR3 protein sequence, retaining the most common genes and DNA. The sample table contains some 160,000 distinct CDR3 sequences; only one count was recorded for roughly two fifths of them. The ten largest clones represent roughly 9% of the sample. Sequencing input: peripheral blood. These TCRs come from a man younger than 40 with Graves' ophthalmopathy. Donor details come from another sample of the same person, matched by shared clones.

The V gene is TRBV5-1, the J gene TRBJ2-7; no reliable D call. V gave up 0 bases and J gave up 4 bases, with 17 bases separating them. Per the germline V gene, CDR1 is SGHRS and CDR2 is YFSETQ. The CDR3 extends over 16 amino acids. The CDR3 loop reads CASSLVSVRETYEQYF. The CDR3 DNA reads as TGCGCCAGCAGCTTGGTATCTGTCAGAGAGACTTACGAGCAGTACTTC. Supplemented by reference TRBV5-1 and TRBJ2-7, the full variable domain reads KAGVTQTPRYLIKTRGQQVTLSCSPISGHRSVSWYQQTPGQGLQFLFEYFSETQRNKGNFPGRFSGRQFSNSRSEMNVSTLELGDSALYLCASSLVSVRETYEQYFGPGTRLTVT.

In nucleotides, the CDR3 is TGCAGTGCTAGAGATCTGGCCCGGGCTGAGACCCAGTACTTC. Protein product: CSARDLARAETQYF. The J gene is TRBJ2-5, the V gene TRBV20-1; D remains unclear. The ends were cut back, 0 bases at V and 5 bases at J, with 13 bases in the middle. This CDR3 has 14 residues. Germline CDR1 DFQATT, CDR2 SNEGSKA (reference sequence).

The sample holds many counts of this clonotype. The chain employs TRBV20-1 and TRBJ1-1; D not certain. The CDR3 totals 12 residues. V lost 3 bases to trimming and J lost 1 base, with 6 bases between them. CDR1 is DFQATT, CDR2 SNEGSKA, per germline (reference sequence). The CDR3 DNA reads TGCAGTGCTAGGGACCGGAACACTGAAGCTTTCTTT. It yields the protein CSARDRNTEAFF.

The chain uses TRBV12-3 or TRBV12-4 and TRBJ2-7, with a weak D call TRBD2 (6 bases). The ends were cut back, 3 bases at V and 0 bases at J, with 18 bases in the middle. The length of the CDR3 is 17 residues. The CDR3 coding sequence is TGTGCCAGCAGTTTTGGCGGGGCGGCCCAGAGCTCCTACGAGCAGTACTTC. Its translation: CASSFGGAAQSSYEQYF.

This clonotype was recorded many times. V gene TRBV10-3 combines with J gene TRBJ1-1; the D gene is possibly TRBD1 (5 bases). V lost 10 bases and J 0 bases, leaving 12 bases between the germline ends. The CDR3 runs 13 residues. Germline CDR1 is ENHRY and CDR2 is SYGVKD. The CDR3 nucleotides read TGTGCCAAACAGGCGGACCTGAACACTGAAGCTTTCTTT. It yields the protein CAKQADLNTEAFF.

In this sample, this clonotype turned up many times. The chain couples TRBV4-1 to TRBJ2-5; TRBD1 agrees at 8 bases. This CDR3 is built from 15 residues. Germline V gene data show CDR1 as MGHRA and CDR2 as YSYEKL. The V segment lost 0 bases and the J segment 3 bases; nucleotides outside the gene matches: 3. DNA of the CDR3: TGCGCCAGCAGCCAAGATCAGGGGGCTGAAGAGACCCAGTACTTC. It encodes CASSQDQGAEETQYF.

This clonotype showed up just a few times. This chain uses TRBV28 with TRBJ2-7, with TRBD1 matching 8 bases. The V segment lost 3 bases and the J segment 5 bases; nucleotides outside the gene matches: 12. The CDR3 has 16 residues. Germline V gene lookup returns CDR1 MDHEN and CDR2 SYDVKM. DNA for the CDR3: TGTGCCAGCAGTTTCACCCGGACAGGGACGTCTAACGAGCAGTACTTC. Translated, it gives CASSFTRTGTSNEQYF.

This sequence joins TRBV27 and TRBJ1-5, with D tentatively TRBD1 (6 bases). Germline assignment: CDR1 MNHEY and CDR2 SMNVEV (reference sequence). There are 14 residues in the CDR3. The V end lost 4 bases, the J end lost 7 bases, and 14 bases lay between the germline ends. The CDR3 region has the DNA TGTGCCAGCAGTTCTAAAGGGGGAGGGCAGCCCCAGCATTTT. Its protein is CASSSKGGGQPQHF.

This clonotype was picked up many times. The chain carries TRBV24-1 and TRBJ2-7, with D tentatively TRBD1 (6 bases). Per the germline V gene, CDR1 is KGHDR and CDR2 is SFDVKD. There are 12 residues in the CDR3. V lost 10 bases and J 2 bases, leaving 11 bases between the germline ends. Written as DNA, the CDR3 is TGTGCCACGCAGGGGTGGACCTACGAGCAGTACTTC. Its protein product is CATQGWTYEQYF.

V usage is TRBV4-1 and J usage is TRBJ2-5, with unresolved D. Trimming left V 1 base short and J 5 bases short, with 8 bases between. CDR1 is MGHRA and CDR2 is YSYEKL in the germline V gene. CDR3 length equals 13 residues. CDR3 nucleotides: TGCGCCAGCAGCCAAGCCGGTGGGGAGACCCAGTACTTC. Translated, it gives CASSQAGGETQYF.

The CDR3 DNA reads as TGTGCCTCCAGCAGTTTTCCCTTGGCAGGCGGGACGAATAATTCACCCCTCCACTTT. It encodes CASSSFPLAGGTNNSPLHF. This chain links TRBV28 with TRBJ1-6; D perhaps matches TRBD1 (5 bases). CDR1 and CDR2 (germline): MDHEN, SYDVKM. CDR3 length: 19 amino acids. The V end was cut by 11 bases, the J end by 5 bases, with 31 bases between.